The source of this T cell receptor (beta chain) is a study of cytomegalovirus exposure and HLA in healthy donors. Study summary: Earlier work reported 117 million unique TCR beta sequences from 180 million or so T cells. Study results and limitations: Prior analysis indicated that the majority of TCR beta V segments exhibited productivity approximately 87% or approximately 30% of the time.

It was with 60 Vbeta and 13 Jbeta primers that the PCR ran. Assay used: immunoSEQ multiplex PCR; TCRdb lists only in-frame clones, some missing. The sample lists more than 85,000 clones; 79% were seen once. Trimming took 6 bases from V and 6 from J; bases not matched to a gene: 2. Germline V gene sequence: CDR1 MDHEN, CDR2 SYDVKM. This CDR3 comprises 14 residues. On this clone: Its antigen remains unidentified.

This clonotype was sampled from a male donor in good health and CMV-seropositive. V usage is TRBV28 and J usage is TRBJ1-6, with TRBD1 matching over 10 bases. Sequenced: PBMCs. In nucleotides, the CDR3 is TGTGCCAGCAGCCGGACAGGGGGTAATTCACCCCTCCACTTT. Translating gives CASSRTGGNSPLHF.